This TCR beta chain was identified in a study of T cell responses to AZD1222 COVID-19 vaccine. Only in-frame clones appear in the TCRdb table, and some are missing; sequencing was by immunoSEQ multiplex PCR. This table has 88,000 or so clones, 75% to 90% appearing once. This CDR3 is 15 amino acids long. Germline V CDR1 and CDR2: SGHAT, FQNNGV. Trimming took 1 base from V and 2 from J, leaving 12 bases between them. The TCR originated in an adult in good health. The starting material was peripheral blood, obtained on day 0 of AZD1222 vaccination. The V call is TRBV11-2, the J call TRBJ2-7; weak D call: TRBD2 (7 bases). The CDR3 region is CASSLVSGGPYEQYF. Here the CDR3 DNA reads TGTGCCAGCAGCTTAGTTTCGGGGGGCCCCTACGAGCAGTACTTC.